These T cell receptor beta chains were read from a single sample in a study of T cells expressing NK-cell markers. TCRdb reprocessed the 5' RACE reads and reports one entry per CDR3 protein, with no DNA. The ten most abundant clones cover around a sixth of a sample with about 180,000 distinct CDR3 sequences. Sequencing was done on a sample of blood T cells: a sorted CD56 or NKG2C T cell subset, CD4+ or CD8+ T cells, or bulk PBMC T cells (not recorded which). The receptors derive from a woman between 18 and 70 years old in good health. Both conserved end residues are part of each CDR3.

J | V | CDR3
TRBJ2-7 | TRBV20-1 | CSASGTSSYEQYF
TRBJ2-7 | TRBV4-1 | CASSQDRDSLRMQYF
TRBJ2-3 | TRBV3-1 | CASSQRDRVFSDTQYF
TRBJ2-2 | TRBV11-2 | CASSETGLAGGSNTGELFF
TRBJ2-1 | TRBV20-1 | CSPKMAGGINEQFF
TRBJ2-1 | TRBV7-3 | CASSLTLGYNEQFF
TRBJ1-1 | TRBV6-1 | CASTGGGTEAFF
TRBJ1-1 | TRBV6-6 | CASIKGLNTEAFF
TRBJ2-1 | TRBV29-1 | CSSLLRDRWDEQFF
TRBJ1-6 | TRBV6-5 | CASSSEGRSPLHF
TRBJ1-1 | TRBV7-9 | CASSPGQGATEAFF
TRBJ2-1 | TRBV20-1 | CSARDHGRTRAYNEQFF
TRBJ2-5 | TRBV12-3/TRBV12-4 | CASSLGPGQKYF
TRBJ2-5 | TRBV5-1 | CASSFRQGALQETQYF
TRBJ2-3 | TRBV7-3 | CASSSGATDTQYF
TRBJ2-7 | TRBV3-1 | CASSQGAARDEQYF
TRBJ2-1 | TRBV18 | CASSPNSGTAGGEQFF
TRBJ1-3 | TRBV10-3 | CAISTRTSTGIPSSAGNTIYF
TRBJ2-7 | TRBV29-1 | CSVGSGRLFYEQYF
TRBJ2-3 | TRBV5-1 | CASSFGTSGGDGTDTQYF
TRBJ1-2 | TRBV3-1 | CASSQEWGTGDGYTF
TRBJ2-2 | TRBV7-3 | CASSFPGTGGSTGELFF
TRBJ2-4 | TRBV11-1 | CASSPTVGAKNIQYF
TRBJ1-1 | TRBV5-1 | CASSAGHLGTEAFF
TRBJ1-1 | TRBV12-3/TRBV12-4 | CASSSREGAEAFF
TRBJ1-2 | TRBV4-2 | CASSRPGTGDYGYTF
TRBJ2-1 | TRBV29-1 | CSGRTAGENEQFF
TRBJ2-5 | TRBV5-1 | CASTRTTGPQETQYF
TRBJ2-1 | TRBV3-1 | CASSQDSRREAYNEQFF
TRBJ2-7 | TRBV7-2 | CASSPGGLQYF
TRBJ1-2 | TRBV19 | CASSILTGDYGYTF
TRBJ1-2 | TRBV7-2 | CASSLEGRNYGYTF
TRBJ1-2 | TRBV11-2 | CASSRLSGDRNYGYTF
TRBJ2-1 | TRBV4-1 | CASSQGLGSGNEQFF
TRBJ2-7 | TRBV5-4 | CASSDGTYNTKQYF
TRBJ1-1 | TRBV3-1 | CASSQVRGGEAFF
TRBJ2-2 | TRBV20-1 | CSARGRLASNTGELFF
TRBJ2-7 | TRBV5-1 | CASSLDRAQYF
TRBJ2-2 | TRBV5-4 | CASQRQGTGELFF
TRBJ2-4 | TRBV5-1 | CASSYSSGRVQNIQYF
TRBJ2-3 | TRBV6-2/TRBV6-3 | CASSYSITPAGLADTDTQYF
TRBJ2-7 | TRBV4-1 | CATGTSLGEQYF
TRBJ2-5 | TRBV20-1 | CSARDMARNQYF
TRBJ1-1 | TRBV5-1 | CASSQGARGGNTEAFF
TRBJ2-2 | TRBV10-3 | CAISGQGARTGELFF
TRBJ2-1 | TRBV7-9 | CASSLSPSGRANEQFF
TRBJ2-3 | TRBV5-1 | CASSDSSGGDTQYF
TRBJ1-2 | TRBV7-9 | CASSYMGSGPYGYTF
TRBJ2-4 | TRBV18 | CASSPSGGLAKNIQYF
TRBJ2-3 | TRBV12-3/TRBV12-4 | CASRALGTDTQYF
TRBJ1-1 | TRBV11-2 | CASSLKENTEAFF
TRBJ2-5 | TRBV20-1 | CSPSSSQTQYF
TRBJ2-7 | TRBV4-2 | CASSQDLAGGPYEQYF
TRBJ2-3 | TRBV20-1 | CSARGGGGGDTQYF
TRBJ2-3 | TRBV28 | CASSTRREGTDTQYF
TRBJ2-5 | TRBV5-4 | CASSFSGTDEETQYF
TRBJ2-3 | TRBV6-5 | CASSYSIGQGRADTQYF
TRBJ2-7 | TRBV7-2 | CASSLLLAGGPSYEQYF
TRBJ1-5 | TRBV6-1 | CASGGGYNQPQHF